The 18 T cell receptor beta chains below come from one sample, sequenced in a study of blood T cell repertoires in COVID-19. The table came from immunoSEQ multiplex PCR; TCRdb's copy has only in-frame clones and leaves some out. The sample contains roughly 290,000 clones, approximately 91% of which appear only once. What was sequenced was peripheral blood. Source of these receptors: a woman aged 60-75 years with acute or convalescent COVID-19.

This clone was seen just once. V is TRBV6-6 and J is TRBJ1-6; D is ambiguous. The CDR3 is 14 residues long. The V end was cut by 8 bases, the J end by 6 bases, with 14 bases between. Germline V gene lookup returns CDR1 MNHNY and CDR2 SVGAGI (reference sequence). The CDR3 region is CASGTTGSNSPLHF. CDR3 in DNA: TGTGCCAGCGGAACCACGGGGAGTAATTCACCCCTCCACTTT.

The chain recombines TRBV14 with TRBJ2-3; 13 positions agree with TRBD2. Germline V lookup: CDR1 SGHDN, CDR2 FVKESK. The length of the CDR3 is 21 residues. Trimming cost V 1 base and J 3 bases; bases outside gene matches: 16. The CDR3, as DNA: TGTGCCAGCAGCCAAGTACCGGGACTAGCGGGAACTCAGGGAAGGACAGATACGCAGTATTTT. Amino acid sequence: CASSQVPGLAGTQGRTDTQYF.

This chain links TRBV30 with TRBJ2-7, with 12 positions matching TRBD1. The germline CDR1 and CDR2 sequences are GTSNPN and SVGIG (reference sequence). The CDR3 consists of 14 residues. With 2 bases clipped from V and 7 bases from J, the junction kept 6 bases outside the gene matches. CDR3 bases: TGTGCCTGGAGTTCGGGACAGGGGGCGGGTGAGCAGTACTTC. It is translated as CAWSSGQGAGEQYF.

The chain is built from TRBV28 and TRBJ1-1; TRBD1 matches 9 bases. Germline CDR1 MDHEN, CDR2 SYDVKM. J gave up 7 bases and V 3 bases, and 6 bases lay outside the gene matches. The CDR3 spans 14 residues. The CDR3 is CASSFSDRGGEAFF. CDR3 DNA sequence: TGTGCCAGCAGTTTTTCAGACAGGGGGGGTGAAGCTTTCTTT.

In nucleotides, the CDR3 is TGTGCCAGCAGCTCGCCGGGACTGCCTAAATACAATGAGCAGTTCTTC. Residues: CASSSPGLPKYNEQFF. V is TRBV7-9 and J is TRBJ2-1, with D tentatively TRBD2 (6 bases). The V end lost 4 bases, the J end lost 4 bases, and 17 bases lay between the germline ends. The germline CDR1 and CDR2 sequences are SEHNR and FQNEAQ (reference sequence). The CDR3 loop spans 16 amino acids.

This clone was detected once. This chain connects TRBV27 to TRBJ1-2; 11 nucleotides agree with TRBD1. Per germline, CDR1 MNHEY and CDR2 SMNVEV (reference sequence). This CDR3 has 17 residues. The V segment lost 1 base and the J segment 6 bases; nucleotides outside the gene matches: 10. Here the CDR3 DNA reads TGTGCCAGCAGTTTATACCCAGGACAGGGGGCAGGGAATGGCTACACCTTC. Translation: CASSLYPGQGAGNGYTF.

As concerns this clone: Other DNA sequences within the sample encode an identical CDR3. The V call is TRBV7-3, the J call TRBJ2-3; 9 bases fit TRBD2. Trimming at V came to 5 bases and at J to 4 bases, leaving 22 bases not matched to a gene. Germline loops: CDR1 SGHTA, CDR2 FQGTGA. The CDR3 runs to 20 residues. CDR3 nucleotides: TGTGCCAGCAGCCAGAGGCCTACTGGGGCTGGCGGGGGGGGCGCAGATACGCAGTATTTT. Its protein product is CASSQRPTGAGGGGADTQYF.

V and J are TRBV27 and TRBJ2-3, with unresolved D. CDR3 length equals 14 residues. V lost 2 bases and J 0 bases, leaving 6 bases between the germline ends. In germline, CDR1 is MNHEY, CDR2 SMNVEV (reference sequence). The CDR3 DNA reads TGTGCCAGCAGTTTAGCTAGGAGCACAGATACGCAGTATTTT. This gives the protein CASSLARSTDTQYF.

V and J are TRBV11-3 and TRBJ2-3, with D perhaps TRBD2 (6 bases). V lost 1 base and J lost 3, with 11 bases in between. Looked up from germline, CDR1 is SGHNT and CDR2 is YENEEA. The CDR3 length is 15 residues. The CDR3 protein is CASSLGVGGTDTQYF. As DNA, the CDR3 is TGTGCCAGCAGCTTAGGGGTGGGGGGAACAGATACGCAGTATTTT.

This sequence joins TRBV15 and TRBJ2-7; 8 bases line up with TRBD1. Germline loops: CDR1 LNHNV, CDR2 YYDKDF (reference sequence). Losses at the gene ends were 6 bases for V and 5 bases for J; bases not matched to a gene: 3. This CDR3 has 12 amino acids. CDR3 nucleotides: TGTGCCACCAGTCCAGGGGGCCACGAGCAGTACTTC. This translates into CATSPGGHEQYF.

The genes are TRBV4-2 and TRBJ1-2; 10 bases agree with TRBD1. Germline assignment: CDR1 LGHNA and CDR2 YNFKEQ. After removal of 4 bases from V and 8 bases from J, the junction contained 10 bases not matched to a gene. The CDR3 has 15 amino acids. As DNA, the CDR3 is TGTGCCAGCAGCCGAGAAAGGACAGGGGGTCACGGCTACACCTTC. Encoded protein: CASSRERTGGHGYTF.

V and J are TRBV9 and TRBJ2-3; 8 bases line up with TRBD2. V lost 3 bases and J lost 5; bases outside the gene matches: 11. Per the germline V gene, CDR1 is SGDLS and CDR2 is YYNGEE. This CDR3 contains 16 residues. The CDR3 loop is CASSASGERGLDTQYF. In nucleotides, the CDR3 is TGTGCCAGCAGCGCCTCTGGGGAGCGGGGGTTAGATACGCAGTATTTT.

The CDR3 DNA is TGTGCCAGTTCGGGGGTAGCGGGTTTCTACAATGAGCAGTTCTTC. Translated, it gives CASSGVAGFYNEQFF. The chain recombines TRBV19 with TRBJ2-1, with TRBD2 matching over 7 bases. Germline lookup yields CDR1 LNHDA and CDR2 SQIVND (reference sequence). This CDR3 contains 15 residues. With 8 bases clipped from V and 3 bases from J, the junction kept 10 bases outside the gene matches. Supplemented by reference TRBV19 and TRBJ2-1, the full variable domain reads DGGITQSPKYLFRKEGQNVTLSCEQNLNHDAMYWYRQDPGQGLRLIYYSQIVNDFQKGDIAEGYSVSREKKESFPLTVTSAQKNPTAFYLCASSGVAGFYNEQFFGPGTRLTVL.

V and J are TRBV7-2 and TRBJ1-5; D not resolved. Germline V gene sequence: CDR1 SGHTA, CDR2 FQGNSA. The CDR3 consists of 14 residues. Trimming stripped 5 bases from V and 5 bases from J, with 13 bases between. CDR3 bases: TGTGCCAGCAGCACCGCGGGCCGCCATCAGCCCCAGCATTTT. Translating gives CASSTAGRHQPQHF.

The chain combines TRBV7-9 with TRBJ2-7; tentative D call: TRBD2 (5 bases). CDR1 SEHNR and CDR2 FQNEAQ come from the germline V gene (reference sequence). The CDR3 length is 14 residues. Trimming took off 5 bases at V and 0 bases at J, with 11 bases between the two ends. For the CDR3, the DNA is TGTGCCAGCAGCACTACTGGGAGCTCCTACGAGCAGTACTTC. This encodes CASSTTGSSYEQYF.

The chain carries TRBV27 and TRBJ1-1, with D perhaps TRBD1 (5 bases). The CDR3 consists of 13 residues. Per the germline V gene, CDR1 is MNHEY and CDR2 is SMNVEV (reference sequence). Trimming took 3 bases from V and 4 from J, leaving 9 bases between them. The chain's CDR3 is CASSLGEVTEAFF. The CDR3 DNA sequence: TGTGCCAGCAGTTTGGGGGAGGTCACTGAAGCTTTCTTT.

The rearrangement uses TRBV9 and TRBJ1-5; no clear D gene. Between the trimmed V and J ends, which lost 3 bases and 3 bases, there was a span of 10 bases. Germline values: CDR1 SGDLS, CDR2 YYNGEE. This CDR3 comprises 14 residues. The CDR3, as DNA: TGTGCCAGCAGCGGAGGCGGGATCAATCAGCCCCAGCATTTT. Residues: CASSGGGINQPQHF. The whole variable domain, remainder taken from reference TRBV9 and TRBJ1-5, is DSGVTQTPKHLITATGQRVTLRCSPRSGDLSVYWYQQSLDQGLQFLIQYYNGEERAKGNILERFSAQQFPDLHSELNLSSLELGDSALYFCASSGGGINQPQHFGDGTRLSIL.

This clone was seen only once. The chain employs TRBV5-4 and TRBJ1-3; possible D gene TRBD1, 6 bases. The CDR3 extends over 14 amino acids. CDR1 is SGHNT and CDR2 is YYREEE in the germline V gene (reference sequence). V was clipped by 4 bases and J by 4 bases, with 12 bases between them. The CDR3: CASSPQGWGNTIYF. The DNA for the CDR3 is TGTGCCAGCAGCCCGCAGGGGTGGGGAAACACCATATATTTT.